This T cell receptor beta chain appears in the sequencing data of a study of T-cell reconstitution after alpha-beta-depleted transplantation in children. The library targeted TCRbeta and was prepared with unique molecular identifiers. TCRdb re-called the PCR reads through MiXCR, storing one row per CDR3 protein. Of roughly 340,000 distinct CDR3 sequences listed, 15% to 20% are singletons. Trimming stripped 7 bases from V and 1 base from J, with 17 bases between. The CDR3 extends over 15 amino acids. V is TRBV12-3 or TRBV12-4 and J is TRBJ2-7; D tentatively fits TRBD1 or TRBD2 (5 bases each). Sequenced material: PBMCs, mostly from graft donor cells, taken 360 days after TCRalphabeta/CD19-depleted stem cell transplant. The receptor was derived from a male patient aged 2-9 years who had a stem cell transplant for acute lymphoblastic leukemia, so the T cells may come from the graft donor. DNA for the CDR3: TGTGCCAGCACCTTATACCGGGACCGTTCCTACGAGCAGTACTTC. This codes for CASTLYRDRSYEQYF.